This TCR beta chain was retrieved from a study of blood T cell repertoires in COVID-19. The wider study: Acute and convalescent COVID-19 samples came from the United States, Italy and Spain. PBMCs, B-cell-depleted T cells, or T cells were the source of the cDNA or gDNA that made up the material.

In the authors' workflow: The authors estimated nucleated cell counts from reference gene primer amplification. Some clones are missing from TCRdb's copy, which holds only in-frame ones; the method was immunoSEQ multiplex PCR. The V and J calls and the clone size are those of that table, but D and trimming were determined from the DNA. The data hold hundreds of thousands of clones, with around nine tenths observed a single time. The junction had 4 bases not matched to a gene; V was cut back by 0 bases and J by 4 bases. The CDR3 covers 15 residues. Per the germline V gene, CDR1 is SGDLS and CDR2 is YYNGEE.

The V call is TRBV9, the J call TRBJ2-1; TRBD1 aligns across 7 bases. The sequence was collected from a man aged 65-85 years with acute or convalescent COVID-19. The sequenced sample was peripheral blood. CDR3 DNA sequence: TGTGCCAGCAGCGTAGTAGGGACAGATTACAATGAGCAGTTCTTC. It is translated as CASSVVGTDYNEQFF.